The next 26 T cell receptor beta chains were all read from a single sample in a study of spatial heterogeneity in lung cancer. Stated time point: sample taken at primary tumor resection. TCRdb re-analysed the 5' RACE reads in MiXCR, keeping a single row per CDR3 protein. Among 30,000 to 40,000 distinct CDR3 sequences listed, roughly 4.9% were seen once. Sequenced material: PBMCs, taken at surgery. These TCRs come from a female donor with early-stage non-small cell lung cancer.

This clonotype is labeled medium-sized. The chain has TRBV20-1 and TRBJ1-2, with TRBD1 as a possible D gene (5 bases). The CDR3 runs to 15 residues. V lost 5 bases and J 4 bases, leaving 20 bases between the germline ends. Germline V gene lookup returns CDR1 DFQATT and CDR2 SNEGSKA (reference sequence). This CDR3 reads CSALGPGYYGYGYTF. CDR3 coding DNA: TGCAGTGCTTTGGGACCAGGGTATTATGGCTATGGCTACACCTTC.

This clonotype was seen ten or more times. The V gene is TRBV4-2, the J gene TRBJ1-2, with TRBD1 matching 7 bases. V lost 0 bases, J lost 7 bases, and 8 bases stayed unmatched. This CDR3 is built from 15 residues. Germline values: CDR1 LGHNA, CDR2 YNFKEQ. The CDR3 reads CASSQEHRGGFGYTF. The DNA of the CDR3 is TGTGCCAGCAGCCAAGAGCACAGGGGAGGGTTTGGCTACACCTTC.

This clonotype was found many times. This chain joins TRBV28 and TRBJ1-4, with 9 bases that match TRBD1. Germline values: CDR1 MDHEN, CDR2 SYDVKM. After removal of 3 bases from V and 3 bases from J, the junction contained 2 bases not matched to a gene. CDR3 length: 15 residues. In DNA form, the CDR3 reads TGTGCCAGCAGTTTTGGGACAGGGCCTAATGAAAAACTGTTTTTT. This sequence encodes CASSFGTGPNEKLFF.

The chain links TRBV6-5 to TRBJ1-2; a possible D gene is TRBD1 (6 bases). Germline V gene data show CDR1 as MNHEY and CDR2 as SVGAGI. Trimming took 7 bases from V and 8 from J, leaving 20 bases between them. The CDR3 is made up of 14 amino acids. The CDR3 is CASTSLWGRRGYTF. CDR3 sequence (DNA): TGTGCCAGCACCTCATTATGGGGGCGCCGAGGCTACACCTTC.

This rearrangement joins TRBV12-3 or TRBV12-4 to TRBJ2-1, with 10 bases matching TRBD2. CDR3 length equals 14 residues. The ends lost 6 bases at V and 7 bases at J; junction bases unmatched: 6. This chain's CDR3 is CASSLSGGANEQFF. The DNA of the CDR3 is TGTGCCAGCAGCCTCAGCGGGGGGGCGAATGAGCAGTTCTTC.

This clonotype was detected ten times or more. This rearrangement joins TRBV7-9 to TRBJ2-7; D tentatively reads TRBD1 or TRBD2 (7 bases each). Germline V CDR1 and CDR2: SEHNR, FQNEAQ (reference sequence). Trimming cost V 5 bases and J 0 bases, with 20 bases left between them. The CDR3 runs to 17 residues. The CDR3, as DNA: TGTGCCAGCAGCCACATCGGGGAGGGGGCAAACTCCTACGAGCAGTACTTC. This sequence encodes CASSHIGEGANSYEQYF. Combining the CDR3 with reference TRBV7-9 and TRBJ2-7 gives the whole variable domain DTGVSQNPRHKITKRGQNVTFRCDPISEHNRLYWYRQTLGQGPEFLTYFQNEAQLEKSRLLSDRFSAERPKGSFSTLEIQRTEQGDSAMYLCASSHIGEGANSYEQYFGPGTRLTVT.

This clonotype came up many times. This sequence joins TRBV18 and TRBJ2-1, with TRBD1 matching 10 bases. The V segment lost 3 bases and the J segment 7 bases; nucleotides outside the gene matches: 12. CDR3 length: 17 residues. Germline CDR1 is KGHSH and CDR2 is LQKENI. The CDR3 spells CASSPTFKTGGGNEQFF. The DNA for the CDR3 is TGTGCCAGCTCACCGACATTCAAGACAGGGGGCGGAAATGAGCAGTTCTTC.

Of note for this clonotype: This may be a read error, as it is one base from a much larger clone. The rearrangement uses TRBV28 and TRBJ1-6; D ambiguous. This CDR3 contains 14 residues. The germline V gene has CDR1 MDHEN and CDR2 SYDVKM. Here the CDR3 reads CDSSLLAYNSPLHF. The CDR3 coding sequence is TGTGACAGCAGTTTATTAGCTTATAATTCACCCCTCCACTTT. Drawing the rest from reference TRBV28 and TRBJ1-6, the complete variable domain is DVKVTQSSRYLVKRTGEKVFLECVQDMDHENMFWYRQDPGLGLRLIYFSYDVKMKEKGDIPEGYSVSREKKERFSLILESASTNQTSMYLCDSSLLAYNSPLHFGNGTRLTVT.

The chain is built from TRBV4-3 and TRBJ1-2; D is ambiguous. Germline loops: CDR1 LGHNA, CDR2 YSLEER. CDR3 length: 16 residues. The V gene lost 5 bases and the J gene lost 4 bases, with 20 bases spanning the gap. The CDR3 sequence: CASSESSSGPPYGYTF. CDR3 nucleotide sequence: TGCGCCAGCAGCGAATCAAGCTCCGGGCCCCCCTATGGCTACACCTTC.

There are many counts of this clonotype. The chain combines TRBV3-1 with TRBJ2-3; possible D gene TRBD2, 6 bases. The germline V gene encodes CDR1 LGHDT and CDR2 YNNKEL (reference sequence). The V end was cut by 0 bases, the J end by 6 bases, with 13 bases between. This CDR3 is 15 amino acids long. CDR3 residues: CASSQEGRPRDTQYF. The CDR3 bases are TGTGCCAGCAGCCAAGAGGGGAGGCCCAGGGATACGCAGTATTTT.

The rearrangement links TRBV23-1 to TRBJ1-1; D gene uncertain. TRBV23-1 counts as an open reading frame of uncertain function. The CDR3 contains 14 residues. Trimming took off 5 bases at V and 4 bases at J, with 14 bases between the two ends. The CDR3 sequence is CASSGPRIFTEAFF. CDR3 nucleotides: TGCGCCAGCAGTGGCCCTCGGATTTTCACTGAAGCTTTCTTT.

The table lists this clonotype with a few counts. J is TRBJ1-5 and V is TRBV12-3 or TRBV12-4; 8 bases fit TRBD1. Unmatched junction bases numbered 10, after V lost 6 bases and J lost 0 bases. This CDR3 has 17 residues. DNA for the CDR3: TGTGCCAGCAGCATCGGACAGGGTTCGTTTAGCAATCAGCCCCAGCATTTT. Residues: CASSIGQGSFSNQPQHF.

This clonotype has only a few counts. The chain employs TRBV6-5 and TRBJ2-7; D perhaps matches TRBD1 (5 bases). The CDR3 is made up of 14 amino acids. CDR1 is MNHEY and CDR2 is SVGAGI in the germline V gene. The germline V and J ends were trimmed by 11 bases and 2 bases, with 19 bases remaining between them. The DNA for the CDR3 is TGTGCCGGCGCACCCAAAGGGGCCGCCTACGAGCAGTACTTC. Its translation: CAGAPKGAAYEQYF.

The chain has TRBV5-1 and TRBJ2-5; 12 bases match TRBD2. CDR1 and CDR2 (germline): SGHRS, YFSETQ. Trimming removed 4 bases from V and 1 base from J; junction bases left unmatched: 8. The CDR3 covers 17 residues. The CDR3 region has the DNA TGCGCCAGCAGCAAGTTAAAGACTAGCGGGGGCCAAGAGACCCAGTACTTC. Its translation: CASSKLKTSGGQETQYF.

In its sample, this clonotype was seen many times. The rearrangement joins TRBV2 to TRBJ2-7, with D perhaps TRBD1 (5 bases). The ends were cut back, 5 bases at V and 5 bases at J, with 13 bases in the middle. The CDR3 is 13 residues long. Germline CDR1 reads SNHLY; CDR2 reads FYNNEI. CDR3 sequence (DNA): TGTGCCAGCAGTTACAGACAGCCCGACGAGCAGTACTTC. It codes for CASSYRQPDEQYF. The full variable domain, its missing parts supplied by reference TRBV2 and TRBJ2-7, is EPEVTQTPSHQVTQMGQEVILRCVPISNHLYFYWYRQILGQKVEFLVSFYNNEISEKSEIFDDQFSVERPDGSNFTLKIRSTKLEDSAMYFCASSYRQPDEQYFGPGTRLTVT.

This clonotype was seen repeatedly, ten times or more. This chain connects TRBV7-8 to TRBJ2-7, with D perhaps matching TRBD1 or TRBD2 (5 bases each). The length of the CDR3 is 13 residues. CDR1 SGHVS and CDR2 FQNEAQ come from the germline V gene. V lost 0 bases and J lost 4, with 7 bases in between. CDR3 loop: CASSLAGEYEQYF. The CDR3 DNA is TGTGCCAGCAGCTTAGCAGGGGAGTACGAGCAGTACTTC.

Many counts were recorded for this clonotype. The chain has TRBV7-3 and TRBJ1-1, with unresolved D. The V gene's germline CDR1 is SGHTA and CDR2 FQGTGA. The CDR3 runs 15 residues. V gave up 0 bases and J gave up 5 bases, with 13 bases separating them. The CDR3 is CASSLTPGPGTEAFF. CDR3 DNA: TGTGCCAGCAGCTTAACCCCTGGGCCGGGGACTGAAGCTTTCTTT.

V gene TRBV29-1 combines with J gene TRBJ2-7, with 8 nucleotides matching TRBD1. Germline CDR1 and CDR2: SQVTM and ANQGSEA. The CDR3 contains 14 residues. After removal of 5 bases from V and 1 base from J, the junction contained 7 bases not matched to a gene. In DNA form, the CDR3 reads TGCAGCGTTTCCGGGACAGGTGATTCCTACGAGCAGTACTTC. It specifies CSVSGTGDSYEQYF.

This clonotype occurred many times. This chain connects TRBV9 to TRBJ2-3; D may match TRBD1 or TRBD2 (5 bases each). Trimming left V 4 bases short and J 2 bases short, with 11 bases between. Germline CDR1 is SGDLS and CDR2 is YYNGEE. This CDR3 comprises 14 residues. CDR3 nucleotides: TGTGCCAGCAGCCCCCGGGACCTCACAGATACGCAGTATTTT. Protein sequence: CASSPRDLTDTQYF.

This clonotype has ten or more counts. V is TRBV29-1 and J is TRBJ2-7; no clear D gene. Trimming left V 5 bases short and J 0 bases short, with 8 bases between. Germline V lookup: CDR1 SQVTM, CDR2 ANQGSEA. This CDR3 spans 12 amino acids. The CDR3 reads CSVLKPSYEQYF. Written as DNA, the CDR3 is TGCAGCGTTCTCAAGCCCTCCTACGAGCAGTACTTC.

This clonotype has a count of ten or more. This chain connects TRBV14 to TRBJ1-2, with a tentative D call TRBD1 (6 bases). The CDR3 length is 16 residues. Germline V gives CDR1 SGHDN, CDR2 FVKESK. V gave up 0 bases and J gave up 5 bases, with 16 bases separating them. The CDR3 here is CASSQDVRDNGYGYTF. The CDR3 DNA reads TGTGCCAGCAGCCAAGATGTGCGGGACAACGGTTATGGCTACACCTTC.

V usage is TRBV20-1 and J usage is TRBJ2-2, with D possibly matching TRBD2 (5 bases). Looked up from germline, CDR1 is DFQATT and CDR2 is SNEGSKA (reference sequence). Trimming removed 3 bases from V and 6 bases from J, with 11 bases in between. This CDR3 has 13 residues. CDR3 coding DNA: TGCAGTGCTAGGAACCGGGGAGCCGGGGAGCTGTTTTTT. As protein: CSARNRGAGELFF.

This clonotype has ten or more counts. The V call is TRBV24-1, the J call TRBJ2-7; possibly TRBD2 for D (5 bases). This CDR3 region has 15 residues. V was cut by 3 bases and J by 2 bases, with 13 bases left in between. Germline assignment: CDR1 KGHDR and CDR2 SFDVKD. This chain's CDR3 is CATSDRTTGAYEQYF. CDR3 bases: TGTGCCACCAGTGATCGAACCACCGGGGCCTACGAGCAGTACTTC.

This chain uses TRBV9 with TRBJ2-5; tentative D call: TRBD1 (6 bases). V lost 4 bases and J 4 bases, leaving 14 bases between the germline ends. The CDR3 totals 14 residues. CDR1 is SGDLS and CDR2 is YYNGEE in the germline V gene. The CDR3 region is CASSPRDRRETQYF. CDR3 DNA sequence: TGTGCCAGCAGCCCCCGTGACAGGAGAGAGACCCAGTACTTC.

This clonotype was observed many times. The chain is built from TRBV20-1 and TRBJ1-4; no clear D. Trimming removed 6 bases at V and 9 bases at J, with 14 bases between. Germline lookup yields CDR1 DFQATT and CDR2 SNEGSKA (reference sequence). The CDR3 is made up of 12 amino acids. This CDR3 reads CSAQEERQKLFF. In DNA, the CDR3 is TGCAGTGCCCAAGAAGAACGTCAAAAACTGTTTTTT.

The CDR3 region is CASSDTGTVQPQHF. The CDR3 DNA is TGTGCCAGCAGTGATACAGGGACTGTTCAGCCCCAGCATTTT. V is TRBV6-1 and J is TRBJ1-5; maybe TRBD1 (6 bases). CDR3 length: 14 amino acids. Trimming took 3 bases from V and 6 from J, leaving 12 bases between them. Germline V gene sequence: CDR1 MNHNS, CDR2 SASEGT.